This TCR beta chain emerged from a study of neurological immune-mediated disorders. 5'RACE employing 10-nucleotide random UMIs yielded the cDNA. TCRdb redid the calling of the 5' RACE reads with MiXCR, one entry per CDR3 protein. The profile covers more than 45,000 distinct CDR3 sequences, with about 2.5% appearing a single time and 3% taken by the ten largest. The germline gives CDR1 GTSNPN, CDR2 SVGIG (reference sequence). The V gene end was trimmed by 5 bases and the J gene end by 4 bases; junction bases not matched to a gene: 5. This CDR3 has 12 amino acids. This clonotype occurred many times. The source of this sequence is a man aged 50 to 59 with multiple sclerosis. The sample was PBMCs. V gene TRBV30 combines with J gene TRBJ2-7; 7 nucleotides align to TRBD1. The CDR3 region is CAWDRARYEQYF. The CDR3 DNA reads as TGTGCCTGGGACAGGGCACGGTACGAGCAGTACTTC.